These 27 T cell receptor beta chains share one sample of origin, sequenced in a study of blood T cell repertoires in COVID-19. Sequencing was performed with immunoSEQ multiplex PCR; in TCRdb, only in-frame clones are kept and a portion is missing. The sample records 200,000 to 250,000 clones, 65% to 85% being singletons. Specimen: peripheral blood. These receptor sequences come from a woman aged 55-69 years with acute or convalescent COVID-19.

V and J are TRBV27 and TRBJ1-1; TRBD1 matches 8 bases. Per the germline V gene, CDR1 is MNHEY and CDR2 is SMNVEV (reference sequence). The CDR3 runs to 15 residues. Trimming removed 8 bases from V and 1 base from J; junction bases left unmatched: 9. The CDR3 loop is CASGDHRGGNTEAFF. DNA for the CDR3: TGTGCCAGCGGAGACCACAGGGGGGGGAACACTGAAGCTTTCTTT.

This chain uses TRBV5-5 with TRBJ1-3; a weak D match, TRBD1 (5 bases). The CDR3 length is 15 residues. Germline-derived CDR1 and CDR2 are SGHKS and YYEKEE (reference sequence). Trimming removed 4 bases at V and 3 bases at J, with 14 bases between. The CDR3 DNA reads as TGTGCCAGCAGCCGGCCGGGTCAGGGTGGAAACACCATATATTTT. Translated, it gives CASSRPGQGGNTIYF.

This clone was recorded once. The chain employs TRBV28 and TRBJ1-4; the D gene is possibly TRBD1 (6 bases). Trimming stripped 6 bases from V and 6 bases from J, with 17 bases between. The CDR3 has 15 residues. CDR1 and CDR2 (germline): MDHEN, SYDVKM. CDR3 sequence: CASSRAGARDEKLFF. The CDR3 DNA reads as TGTGCCAGCAGCCGCGCGGGGGCAAGGGATGAAAAACTGTTTTTT.

This clone showed up just a few times. The V gene is TRBV2, the J gene TRBJ2-7; the match to TRBD2 covers 9 bases. Germline values: CDR1 SNHLY, CDR2 FYNNEI. The CDR3 runs 12 residues. V lost 6 bases, J lost 3 bases, and 0 bases stayed unmatched. Here the CDR3 DNA reads TGTGCCAGCAGGACTAGCGGCTACGAGCAGTACTTC. It specifies CASRTSGYEQYF. Supplemented by reference TRBV2 and TRBJ2-7, the full variable domain reads EPEVTQTPSHQVTQMGQEVILRCVPISNHLYFYWYRQILGQKVEFLVSFYNNEISEKSEIFDDQFSVERPDGSNFTLKIRSTKLEDSAMYFCASRTSGYEQYFGPGTRLTVT.

The chain couples TRBV19 to TRBJ1-2; tentative D call: TRBD1 (6 bases). The CDR3 is 13 residues long. The germline CDR1 and CDR2 sequences are LNHDA and SQIVND (reference sequence). Between the trimmed V and J ends, which lost 3 bases and 7 bases, there was a span of 12 bases. The CDR3: CASSIAAGVGYTF. The CDR3 nucleotides read TGTGCCAGTAGTATTGCGGCAGGGGTTGGCTACACCTTC.

The rearrangement links TRBV29-1 to TRBJ2-2; 8 bases fit TRBD2. Germline CDR1 SQVTM, CDR2 ANQGSEA. The CDR3 totals 16 residues. Trimming at V came to 5 bases and at J to 6 bases, leaving 14 bases not matched to a gene. The CDR3 here is CSVMGTGGGFAGELFF. The CDR3 DNA reads as TGCAGCGTTATGGGGACGGGCGGGGGGTTTGCCGGGGAGCTGTTTTTT.

The chain has TRBV19 and TRBJ2-5, with D possibly being TRBD1 (5 bases). This CDR3 has 13 amino acids. With 5 bases removed from V and 4 bases from J, the gap between germline ends came to 11 bases. Germline CDR1 LNHDA, CDR2 SQIVND (reference sequence). CDR3 nucleotides: TGTGCCAGTAGTGCCCAGGGTCGAGAGACCCAGTACTTC. It yields the protein CASSAQGRETQYF.

This clone appeared a few times. This chain connects TRBV10-3 to TRBJ1-4; 7 positions agree with TRBD1. CDR1 and CDR2 (germline): ENHRY, SYGVKD. This CDR3 is 12 amino acids long. V was pared by 10 bases and J by 3 bases, with 2 bases of the junction left unmatched. CDR3 amino acids: CATGTANEKLFF. For the CDR3, the DNA is TGTGCCACCGGGACAGCTAATGAAAAACTGTTTTTT.

This clone has just a few counts. The V and J genes are TRBV3-1 (or the pseudogene TRBV3-2) and TRBJ2-1, with D perhaps matching TRBD2 (6 bases). Per germline, CDR1 LGHDT and CDR2 YNNKEL (reference sequence). V was trimmed by 4 bases and J by 1 base, leaving 14 bases between them. The CDR3 is made up of 16 amino acids. CDR3 bases: TGTGCCAGCAGCCTACCGGTCGGGGGTTCCTACAATGAGCAGTTCTTC. It specifies CASSLPVGGSYNEQFF.

The V gene is TRBV28, the J gene TRBJ2-3; D is possibly TRBD2 (5 bases). The CDR3 is made up of 13 amino acids. Germline values: CDR1 MDHEN, CDR2 SYDVKM. Between the trimmed V and J ends, which lost 2 bases and 4 bases, there was a span of 7 bases. The DNA of the CDR3 is TGTGCCAGCAGTTTAGAGGGAGCAGATACGCAGTATTTT. This translates into CASSLEGADTQYF.

The chain couples TRBV7-2 to TRBJ2-7; 7 bases align to TRBD2. The V and J ends lost 3 bases and 3 bases, in that order; junction bases with no gene match: 8. Germline loops: CDR1 SGHTA, CDR2 FQGNSA. The CDR3 contains 15 residues. The CDR3 DNA reads TGTGCCAGCAGCTTGGAGGCGGGAGCCCTCTACGAGCAGTACTTC. It encodes CASSLEAGALYEQYF.

The chain carries TRBV5-1 and TRBJ1-4, with D perhaps matching TRBD1 (6 bases). The V and J ends lost 2 bases and 1 base respectively, with 6 bases between them. The CDR3 has 14 amino acids. Germline CDR1 SGHRS, CDR2 YFSETQ. CDR3 protein: CASSLQGTNEKLFF. CDR3 sequence (DNA): TGCGCCAGCAGCTTACAGGGAACTAATGAAAAACTGTTTTTT. The variable domain in full, completed from reference TRBV5-1 and TRBJ1-4, reads KAGVTQTPRYLIKTRGQQVTLSCSPISGHRSVSWYQQTPGQGLQFLFEYFSETQRNKGNFPGRFSGRQFSNSRSEMNVSTLELGDSALYLCASSLQGTNEKLFFGSGTQLSVL.

This clone was recorded a few times. This chain uses TRBV2 with TRBJ1-5, with D uncertain. The CDR3 has 13 amino acids. From germline, CDR1 is SNHLY and CDR2 FYNNEI. The ends were cut back, 7 bases at V and 7 bases at J, with 14 bases in the middle. The CDR3 DNA reads as TGTGCCAGCAAAGCGGGCTCGGGCCAGCCCCAGCATTTT. Encoded protein: CASKAGSGQPQHF.

As DNA, the CDR3 is TGCGCCAGCAGCGGGACACTGGGCGGCTACACCTTC. Its translation: CASSGTLGGYTF. The rearrangement uses TRBV5-1 and TRBJ1-2; tentatively, D is TRBD1 (6 bases). The CDR3 is made up of 12 amino acids. V lost 4 bases, J lost 8 bases, and 12 bases lay in between. Germline V gives CDR1 SGHRS, CDR2 YFSETQ.

The chain has TRBV18 and TRBJ2-3, with 7 bases fitting TRBD2. The V and J ends lost 0 bases and 1 base, in that order; junction bases with no gene match: 7. The CDR3 covers 17 residues. Germline V gene sequence: CDR1 KGHSH, CDR2 LQKENI. CDR3 nucleotide sequence: TGTGCCAGCTCACCACCGCAGGCTAGCGGCCGCACAGATACGCAGTATTTT. This gives the protein CASSPPQASGRTDTQYF.

The chain has TRBV27 and TRBJ1-2; TRBD1 aligns across 8 bases. The trim removed 2 bases at V and 8 bases at J, leaving 4 bases unmatched. This CDR3 is 13 amino acids long. Germline CDR1 and CDR2: MNHEY and SMNVEV (reference sequence). CDR3 sequence (DNA): TGTGCCAGCAGTTTAAGGACAGGGTTAGGCTACACCTTC. Amino acids: CASSLRTGLGYTF.

Notes on this clone: One end of the junction varies from germline; a read error may be responsible. J is TRBJ2-7 and V is TRBV6-5, with TRBD2 identical over 11 bases. The germline CDR1 and CDR2 sequences are MNHEY and SVGAGI. The CDR3 is made up of 15 amino acids. The CDR3 DNA reads TGTGCCAGCAGATACTATAGCGGGGGGGCCTACGAGCAGTACTTC. The encoded protein is CASRYYSGGAYEQYF.

The genes are TRBV28 and TRBJ1-1, with D hard to call. CDR1 MDHEN and CDR2 SYDVKM come from the germline V gene. CDR3 size: 15 residues. V gave up 6 bases and J gave up 1 base, with 15 bases separating them. The CDR3 reads CASRRSTGGNTEAFF. The CDR3 region has the DNA TGTGCCAGCAGAAGATCTACGGGAGGGAACACTGAAGCTTTCTTT. The full variable domain, completed using reference TRBV28 and TRBJ1-1, is DVKVTQSSRYLVKRTGEKVFLECVQDMDHENMFWYRQDPGLGLRLIYFSYDVKMKEKGDIPEGYSVSREKKERFSLILESASTNQTSMYLCASRRSTGGNTEAFFGQGTRLTVV.

This clone appeared a few times. The CDR3 coding sequence is TGTGCCAGCAGTACAGGGTTGGGCACTGAAGCTTTCTTT. It yields the protein CASSTGLGTEAFF. The chain combines TRBV12-3 or TRBV12-4 with TRBJ1-1; D perhaps matches TRBD1 (6 bases). The CDR3 is 13 amino acids. V was shortened by 5 bases and J by 4 bases, with 11 bases between the two germline ends.

This clone showed up just a few times. This chain links TRBV2 with TRBJ1-6; no reliable D call. The germline V and J ends were trimmed by 8 bases and 7 bases, with 12 bases remaining between them. Looked up from germline, CDR1 is SNHLY and CDR2 is FYNNEI. This CDR3 has 13 residues. The CDR3 sequence is CASYRVLNSPLHF. In nucleotides, the CDR3 is TGTGCCAGCTACAGAGTTCTGAATTCACCCCTCCACTTT.

The chain joins TRBV6-6 to TRBJ2-1, with 8 positions matching TRBD1. The germline CDR1 and CDR2 sequences are MNHNY and SVGAGI (reference sequence). With V trimmed by 2 bases and J by 6 bases, 9 bases remained unmatched. The CDR3 sequence is 16 residues long. CDR3 in amino acids: CASSYQDRDTANEQFF. CDR3 sequence (DNA): TGTGCCAGCAGTTACCAGGACAGGGATACCGCCAATGAGCAGTTCTTC.

The rearrangement links TRBV4-1 to TRBJ2-3; 8 bases agree with TRBD1. Germline-derived CDR1 and CDR2 are MGHRA and YSYEKL. CDR3 length: 16 amino acids. V shed 1 base, J shed 3 bases, and the junction held 6 bases outside the gene matches. The CDR3 sequence is CASSQAGRGQTDTQYF. The CDR3 bases are TGCGCCAGCAGCCAAGCCGGCAGGGGGCAAACAGATACGCAGTATTTT.

The chain combines TRBV9 with TRBJ2-4; D gene unclear. Germline CDR1 SGDLS, CDR2 YYNGEE. V lost 0 bases to trimming and J lost 2 bases, with 12 bases between them. The CDR3 contains 16 residues. The CDR3 coding sequence is TGTGCCAGCAGCGTAGGGTCGGGTGAATCCAAAAACATTCAGTACTTC. This encodes CASSVGSGESKNIQYF.

This clone was found a few times. The chain joins TRBV24-1 to TRBJ1-2; D uncertain. V lost 1 base, J lost 8 bases, and 10 bases lay in between. Germline V gene data show CDR1 as KGHDR and CDR2 as SFDVKD. The CDR3 covers 13 residues. The CDR3 loop reads CATSDFARGGYTF. The CDR3 DNA reads as TGTGCCACCAGTGATTTTGCGCGAGGAGGCTACACCTTC.

J is TRBJ2-1 and V is TRBV3-1 (or the pseudogene TRBV3-2); possible D gene TRBD2, 7 bases. The CDR3 consists of 13 residues. Germline V gives CDR1 LGHDT, CDR2 YNNKEL (reference sequence). Trimming took 8 bases from V and 5 from J, leaving 13 bases between them. For the CDR3, the DNA is TGTGCCAGCGCCTTCGGGGGGCACAATGAGCAGTTCTTC. This sequence encodes CASAFGGHNEQFF.

J is TRBJ1-2 and V is TRBV3-1 (or the pseudogene TRBV3-2); tentative D call: TRBD1 (5 bases). Looked up from germline, CDR1 is LGHDT and CDR2 is YNNKEL (reference sequence). V was clipped by 0 bases and J by 4 bases, with 6 bases between them. This CDR3 comprises 13 residues. In DNA, the CDR3 is TGTGCCAGCAGCCAAGAAAGGGGCTATGGCTACACCTTC. This translates into CASSQERGYGYTF.

This sequence joins TRBV29-1 and TRBJ1-1, with D possibly matching TRBD1 (5 bases). The CDR3 runs to 13 residues. Germline lookup yields CDR1 SQVTM and CDR2 ANQGSEA. V was shortened by 6 bases and J by 0 bases, with 11 bases between the two germline ends. The CDR3 nucleotides read TGCAGCGTCGCCGCGGGGGTGAACACTGAAGCTTTCTTT. Protein: CSVAAGVNTEAFF.